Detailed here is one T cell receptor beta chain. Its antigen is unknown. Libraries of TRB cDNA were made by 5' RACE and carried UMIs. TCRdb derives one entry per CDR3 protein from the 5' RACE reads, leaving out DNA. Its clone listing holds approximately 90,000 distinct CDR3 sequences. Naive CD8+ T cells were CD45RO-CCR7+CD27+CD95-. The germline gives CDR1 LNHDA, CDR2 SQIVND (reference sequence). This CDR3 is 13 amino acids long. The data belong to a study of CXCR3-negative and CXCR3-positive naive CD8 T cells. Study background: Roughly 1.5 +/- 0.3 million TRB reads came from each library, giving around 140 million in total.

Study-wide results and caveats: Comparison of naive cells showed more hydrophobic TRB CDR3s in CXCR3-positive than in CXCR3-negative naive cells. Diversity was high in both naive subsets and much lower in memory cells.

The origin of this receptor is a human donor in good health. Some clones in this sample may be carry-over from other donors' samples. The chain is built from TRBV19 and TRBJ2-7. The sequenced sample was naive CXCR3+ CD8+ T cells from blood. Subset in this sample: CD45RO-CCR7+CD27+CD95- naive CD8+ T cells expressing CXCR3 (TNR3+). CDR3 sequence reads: CASSITASYEQYF. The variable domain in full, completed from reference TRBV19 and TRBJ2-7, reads DGGITQSPKYLFRKEGQNVTLSCEQNLNHDAMYWYRQDPGQGLRLIYYSQIVNDFQKGDIAEGYSVSREKKESFPLTVTSAQKNPTAFYLCASSITASYEQYFGPGTRLTVT.